These 23 T cell receptor beta chains share one sample of origin, sequenced in a study of radiation and T cells in renal cell carcinoma (dated by TCRdb to about 2020). The label giving this sample's time point can be read as: blood 4 weeks post-SBRT, at nephrectomy. The treatment or condition label, read with the paper, signifies: 15 Gy SBRT to primary tumor, nephrectomy 4 weeks later. The library came from the immunoSEQ multiplex PCR assay. TCRdb obtained this table from immuneACCESS and retained in-frame rearrangements with V and J assigned. These tables miss some clones; where compared with another copy, unresolved V genes account for less than half of the shortfall, and the remainder is unexplained. The sample table records approximately 150,000 clones; less than 90% of these occur just once. The biggest ten clones account for 17% of the sample. Sequencing was performed on blood, taken from a patient whose treatment included radiotherapy and nephrectomy. These receptors were obtained from a woman in her forties or fifties with renal cell carcinoma.

The chain is built from TRBV6-6 and TRBJ1-1; the D gene is possibly TRBD1 (5 bases). The CDR3 runs to 14 residues. Germline values: CDR1 MNHNY, CDR2 SVGAGI (reference sequence). The V end was cut by 5 bases, the J end by 0 bases, with 10 bases between. CDR3 region: CASSEGKMNTEAFF. The CDR3 DNA reads as TGTGCCAGCAGTGAGGGGAAAATGAACACTGAAGCTTTCTTT.

The chain couples TRBV5-1 to TRBJ1-1; no firm D call. Trimming pared 2 bases from V and 1 base from J, leaving 6 bases between. Per germline, CDR1 SGHRS and CDR2 YFSETQ. This CDR3 is built from 13 residues. The CDR3 here is CASSFGENTEAFF. The CDR3 DNA reads TGCGCCAGCAGCTTCGGGGAGAACACTGAAGCTTTCTTT.

As DNA, the CDR3 is TGTGCCAGCAGCCCTGGAGCGGGGGGATTCAATGAGCAGTTCTTC. It codes for CASSPGAGGFNEQFF. The chain recombines TRBV7-2 with TRBJ2-1; the match to TRBD2 covers 9 bases. After removal of 5 bases from V and 6 bases from J, the junction contained 8 bases not matched to a gene. The CDR3 spans 15 residues. Germline V CDR1 and CDR2: SGHTA, FQGNSA.

This clone was counted a few times. The rearrangement joins TRBV7-9 to TRBJ1-2; 7 bases map to TRBD1. In germline, CDR1 is SEHNR, CDR2 FQNEAQ (reference sequence). V was pared by 5 bases and J by 3 bases, with 6 bases of the junction left unmatched. CDR3 length equals 14 residues. CDR3 amino acids: CASSTGTVDYGYTF. CDR3 DNA sequence: TGTGCCAGCAGCACGGGGACAGTTGACTATGGCTACACCTTC.

This sequence joins TRBV6-1 and TRBJ1-5; perhaps TRBD1 as D (6 bases). With 2 bases removed from V and 4 bases from J, the gap between germline ends came to 12 bases. CDR1 and CDR2 (germline): MNHNS, SASEGT. The CDR3 totals 15 residues. CDR3 nucleotide sequence: TGTGCCAGCAGTGAATGGGGGGGGACAAATCAGCCCCAGCATTTT. This translates into CASSEWGGTNQPQHF.

This chain links TRBV5-1 with TRBJ2-7, with 7 bases matching TRBD2. The CDR3 sequence is 15 residues long. Trimming took 0 bases from V and 4 from J; bases not matched to a gene: 7. From germline, CDR1 is SGHRS and CDR2 YFSETQ. The chain's CDR3 is CASSLGTSVLYEQYF. Here the CDR3 DNA reads TGCGCCAGCAGCTTGGGGACTAGTGTGTTGTACGAGCAGTACTTC.

This clone was seen a single time. J is TRBJ1-6 and V is TRBV6-5; 7 nucleotides align to TRBD1. The junction had 5 bases not matched to a gene; V was cut back by 5 bases and J by 7 bases. Germline CDR1 is MNHEY and CDR2 is SVGAGI. The CDR3 covers 14 residues. CDR3 nucleotide sequence: TGTGCCAGCAGTGGGGGCAGGGGGAATTCACCCCTCCACTTT. Translating gives CASSGGRGNSPLHF.

This chain connects TRBV9 to TRBJ1-3, with D maybe TRBD1 (5 bases). Germline-derived CDR1 and CDR2 are SGDLS and YYNGEE. V lost 4 bases, J lost 4 bases, and 18 bases lay in between. The CDR3 covers 16 residues. Here the CDR3 DNA reads TGTGCCAGCAGCCCCCGCCCGATTGGGGACGGAAACACCATATATTTT. The encoded protein is CASSPRPIGDGNTIYF. Using reference TRBV9 and TRBJ1-3 for the parts outside the CDR3, the full variable domain is DSGVTQTPKHLITATGQRVTLRCSPRSGDLSVYWYQQSLDQGLQFLIQYYNGEERAKGNILERFSAQQFPDLHSELNLSSLELGDSALYFCASSPRPIGDGNTIYFGEGSWLTVV.

The chain recombines TRBV18 with TRBJ2-3; TRBD2 matches at 15 bases. This CDR3 is built from 16 residues. CDR1 and CDR2 from the germline V gene are KGHSH and LQKENI. V lost 4 bases, J lost 4 bases, and 3 bases stayed unmatched. The CDR3 DNA follows: TGTGCCAGCTCACGGGGACTAGCGGGGGGCTCAGATACGCAGTATTTT. This encodes CASSRGLAGGSDTQYF.

V is TRBV6-1 and J is TRBJ1-1; D is uncertain. Germline V gene lookup returns CDR1 MNHNS and CDR2 SASEGT. This CDR3 has 13 amino acids. Trimming took off 5 bases at V and 7 bases at J, with 14 bases between the two ends. The CDR3 loop is CASSPIRGSEAFF. CDR3 nucleotide sequence: TGTGCCAGCAGTCCTATCCGAGGAAGTGAAGCTTTCTTT.

The V gene is TRBV21-1, the J gene TRBJ1-2. TRBV21-1 is deemed a pseudogene. The CDR3 loop spans 16 amino acids. The CDR3 here is CASSKEGPEPNYGYTF. The CDR3 coding sequence is TGTGCCAGCAGCAAAGAGGGTCCAGAACCTAACTATGGCTACACCTTC.

V gene TRBV4-3 combines with J gene TRBJ2-1; D is possibly TRBD1 or TRBD2 (6 bases each). The CDR3 is 14 amino acids. The germline V gene encodes CDR1 LGHNA and CDR2 YSLEER. Trimming removed 0 bases at V and 7 bases at J, with 10 bases between. The CDR3 loop is CASSQDTGRNEQFF. The DNA of the CDR3 is TGCGCCAGCAGCCAAGACACAGGGAGGAATGAGCAGTTCTTC.

This chain links TRBV4-1 with TRBJ2-3; D perhaps matches TRBD2 (6 bases). Trimming removed 3 bases from V and 5 bases from J, with 12 bases in between. Germline V gene lookup returns CDR1 MGHRA and CDR2 YSYEKL. The CDR3 loop spans 14 amino acids. CDR3 amino acids: CASSHPSGGDTQYF. The CDR3 DNA reads TGCGCCAGCAGCCATCCATCCGGGGGAGATACGCAGTATTTT.

The chain carries TRBV4-3 and TRBJ2-1; D not resolved. The V and J ends lost 0 bases and 0 bases respectively, with 6 bases between them. Germline CDR1 reads LGHNA; CDR2 reads YSLEER. The CDR3 loop spans 15 amino acids. The chain's CDR3 is CASSQDFSSYNEQFF. As DNA, the CDR3 is TGCGCCAGCAGCCAAGACTTCAGCTCCTACAATGAGCAGTTCTTC.

The chain links TRBV7-2 to TRBJ2-7, with D tentatively TRBD2 (7 bases). Germline V lookup: CDR1 SGHTA, CDR2 FQGNSA. The length of the CDR3 is 13 residues. V dropped 5 bases and J dropped 2 bases, with 10 bases sitting between them. The CDR3 DNA reads TGTGCCAGCAGCGTGGGGGGGCCCTACGAGCAGTACTTC. This gives the protein CASSVGGPYEQYF. Full variable domain (rest looked up from reference TRBV7-2 and TRBJ2-7): GAGVSQSPSNKVTEKGKDVELRCDPISGHTALYWYRQSLGQGLEFLIYFQGNSAPDKSGLPSDRFSAERTGGSVSTLTIQRTQQEDSAVYLCASSVGGPYEQYFGPGTRLTVT.

The chain has TRBV5-4 and TRBJ2-7; D is uncertain. The germline V gene encodes CDR1 SGHNT and CDR2 YYREEE (reference sequence). This CDR3 has 13 amino acids. Trimming pared 3 bases from V and 3 bases from J, leaving 10 bases between. The DNA for the CDR3 is TGTGCCAGCAGCTCCGGGTCCCTCTACGAGCAGTACTTC. It yields the protein CASSSGSLYEQYF.

V and J are TRBV6-1 and TRBJ2-1; TRBD2 aligns across 9 bases. The CDR3 sequence is 15 residues long. Germline lookup yields CDR1 MNHNS and CDR2 SASEGT. The junction had 8 bases not matched to a gene; V was cut back by 4 bases and J by 7 bases. CDR3 loop: CASSVIAGVWNEQFF. The CDR3, as DNA: TGTGCCAGCAGTGTCATAGCGGGGGTCTGGAATGAGCAGTTCTTC.

CDR3 protein: CASSSAPAEVETQYF. CDR3 in DNA: TGTGCCAGCAGCTCCGCCCCCGCGGAGGTGGAGACCCAGTACTTC. The V and J genes are TRBV7-2 and TRBJ2-5; D is possibly TRBD2 (5 bases). Trimming took off 4 bases at V and 5 bases at J, with 17 bases between the two ends. CDR3 length: 15 amino acids. Germline V gene lookup returns CDR1 SGHTA and CDR2 FQGNSA.

V usage is TRBV19 and J usage is TRBJ1-4; possibly TRBD1 for D (5 bases). This CDR3 has 15 amino acids. V was shortened by 5 bases and J by 7 bases, with 17 bases between the two germline ends. Germline CDR1 and CDR2: LNHDA and SQIVND (reference sequence). Written as DNA, the CDR3 is TGTGCCAGTAGTGCCTTCGAAGGAACAGGTGAAAAACTGTTTTTT. It specifies CASSAFEGTGEKLFF.

V is TRBV5-4 and J is TRBJ1-4; 7 bases map to TRBD1. From germline, CDR1 is SGHNT and CDR2 YYREEE (reference sequence). CDR3 length: 14 amino acids. V lost 2 bases and J lost 4; bases outside the gene matches: 2. Written as DNA, the CDR3 is TGTGCCAGCAGCTTCGGGACAGATAATGAAAAACTGTTTTTT. This sequence encodes CASSFGTDNEKLFF.

The rearrangement links TRBV5-4 to TRBJ1-2; D is uncertain. The CDR3 covers 15 residues. Germline V gene sequence: CDR1 SGHNT, CDR2 YYREEE (reference sequence). V was pared by 0 bases and J by 1 base, with 10 bases between. CDR3 sequence (DNA): TGTGCCAGCAGCTTGGATTCAAGAGTTAACTATGGCTACACCTTC. Its translation: CASSLDSRVNYGYTF.

The chain couples TRBV13 to TRBJ2-3, with a weak D call TRBD2 (5 bases). Trimming cost V 5 bases and J 2 bases, with 11 bases left between them. In germline, CDR1 is PRHDT, CDR2 FYEKMQ (reference sequence). The CDR3 is made up of 14 amino acids. For the CDR3, the DNA is TGTGCCAGCAGCCCCGTACGGGACACAGATACGCAGTATTTT. As protein: CASSPVRDTDTQYF.

This clone occurred a few times. This chain connects TRBV2 to TRBJ1-1; D is uncertain. The CDR3 has 12 amino acids. V dropped 8 bases and J dropped 0 bases, with 7 bases sitting between them. In germline, CDR1 is SNHLY, CDR2 FYNNEI. The chain's CDR3 is CASLTLNTEAFF. The DNA for the CDR3 is TGTGCCAGCCTTACTTTGAACACTGAAGCTTTCTTT.